This TCR beta chain was recovered during a study of blood T cell repertoires in COVID-19. In the study overall: Both acute and convalescent COVID-19 samples were obtained from the United States, Italy and Spain. PBMCs, B-cell-depleted T cells, or T cells were the source of the cDNA or gDNA that made up the material.

From germline, CDR1 is MNHEY and CDR2 SMNVEV (reference sequence). V gave up 5 bases and J gave up 1 base; unmatched junction bases: 9. The CDR3 sequence is 16 residues long. In the authors' methods: For nucleated cells, counts were estimated from reference gene primer amplification. Method: immunoSEQ multiplex PCR; TCRdb's copy keeps in-frame clones and lacks some. Clone size and V and J calls were adopted from that table, with D and trimming inferred from the DNA. The sample has around 620,000 clones, approximately 90% seen once; the top ten hold under 0.3%. This TCR derives from a woman under 30 with acute or convalescent COVID-19. The chain recombines TRBV27 with TRBJ1-1, with TRBD1 identical over 8 bases. Sequenced: peripheral blood. CDR3 loop: CASSRKTGARNTEAFF. CDR3 DNA: TGTGCCAGCAGTCGAAAGACAGGGGCAAGGAACACTGAAGCTTTCTTT.